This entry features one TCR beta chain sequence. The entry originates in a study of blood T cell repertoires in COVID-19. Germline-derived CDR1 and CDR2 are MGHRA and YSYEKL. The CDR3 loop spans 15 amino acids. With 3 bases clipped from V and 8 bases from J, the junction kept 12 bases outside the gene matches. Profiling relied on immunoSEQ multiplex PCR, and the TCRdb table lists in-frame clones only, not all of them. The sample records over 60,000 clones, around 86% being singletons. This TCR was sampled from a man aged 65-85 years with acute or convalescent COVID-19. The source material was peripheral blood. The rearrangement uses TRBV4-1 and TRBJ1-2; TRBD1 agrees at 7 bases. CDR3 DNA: TGCGCCAGCAGCCACGGGGGTGGACAGGACCCGGGCTACACCTTC. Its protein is CASSHGGGQDPGYTF.